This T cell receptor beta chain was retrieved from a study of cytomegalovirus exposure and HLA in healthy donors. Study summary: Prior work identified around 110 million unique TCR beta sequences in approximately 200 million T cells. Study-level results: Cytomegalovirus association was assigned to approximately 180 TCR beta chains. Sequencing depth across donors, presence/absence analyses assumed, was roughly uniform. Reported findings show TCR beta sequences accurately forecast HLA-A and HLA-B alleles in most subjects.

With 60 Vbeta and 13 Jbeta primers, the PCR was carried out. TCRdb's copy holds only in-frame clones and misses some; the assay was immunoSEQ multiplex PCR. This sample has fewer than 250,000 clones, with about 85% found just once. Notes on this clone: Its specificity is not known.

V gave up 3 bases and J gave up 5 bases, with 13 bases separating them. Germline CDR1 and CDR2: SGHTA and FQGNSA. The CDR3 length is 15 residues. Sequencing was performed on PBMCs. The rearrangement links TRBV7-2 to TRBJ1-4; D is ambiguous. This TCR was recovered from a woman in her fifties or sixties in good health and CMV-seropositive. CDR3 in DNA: TGTGCCAGCAGCTTCCAGGTCGGTGGGAATGAAAAACTGTTTTTT. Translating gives CASSFQVGGNEKLFF.